This passage covers 10 T cell receptor beta chains from one sample sequenced in a study of T cell repertoires in cytomegalovirus infection. Their specific antigens are unknown. Each CDR3 protein is one row after TCRdb ran MiXCR on the reads. The sample shows hundreds of thousands of distinct CDR3 sequences, more than 30% of them seen only once. This sample comprised cultured PBMCs, obtained from culture after CMV antigen stimulation. These receptors came from a human donor in good health (CMV status not recorded). Some clones in this sample may be carry-over from other donors' samples.

This sequence joins TRBV7-9 and TRBJ2-5; D remains unclear. V was clipped by 5 bases and J by 3 bases, with 13 bases between them. CDR1 SEHNR and CDR2 FQNEAQ come from the germline V gene (reference sequence). The CDR3 totals 14 residues. The CDR3 sequence is CASSPRPTKETQYF. CDR3 DNA: TGTGCCAGCAGCCCGAGGCCTACTAAAGAGACCCAGTACTTC. Using reference TRBV7-9 and TRBJ2-5 for the parts outside the CDR3, the full variable domain is DTGVSQNPRHKITKRGQNVTFRCDPISEHNRLYWYRQTLGQGPEFLTYFQNEAQLEKSRLLSDRFSAERPKGSFSTLEIQRTEQGDSAMYLCASSPRPTKETQYFGPGTRLLVL.

In its sample, this clonotype was seen a few times. This chain links TRBV7-6 with TRBJ2-1, with D unclear. Trimming cost V 5 bases and J 7 bases, with 18 bases left between them. Germline V gene lookup returns CDR1 SGHVS and CDR2 FNYEAQ. This CDR3 is built from 15 residues. For the CDR3, the DNA is TGTGCCAGCAGCCTCGGGCTTGACGGTGGGAATGAGCAGTTCTTC. Its translation: CASSLGLDGGNEQFF.

The chain has TRBV12-3 or TRBV12-4 and TRBJ1-3, with no clear D. Trimming took 1 base from V and 8 from J, leaving 6 bases between them. CDR3 length: 12 residues. The CDR3 region is CASSLGGYTIYF. CDR3 DNA: TGTGCCAGCAGTTTAGGCGGATACACCATATATTTT.

The V call is TRBV6-5, the J call TRBJ2-6; the match to TRBD1 covers 7 bases. J was trimmed by 2 bases and V by 5 bases; bases with no gene match: 3. The germline gives CDR1 MNHEY, CDR2 SVGAGI. The CDR3 covers 15 residues. The CDR3 spells CASSNDRAGANVLTF. CDR3 coding DNA: TGTGCCAGCAGTAACGACAGGGCTGGGGCCAACGTCCTGACTTTC.

This clonotype was observed at least ten times. The rearrangement joins TRBV7-9 to TRBJ1-2; TRBD1 might be the D (6 bases). The CDR3 is 13 amino acids. Trimming took 5 bases from V and 8 from J, leaving 15 bases between them. Germline lookup yields CDR1 SEHNR and CDR2 FQNEAQ (reference sequence). The CDR3 DNA reads TGTGCCAGCAGCATATTTATGGACAGCGGCTACACCTTC. It yields the protein CASSIFMDSGYTF.

In its sample, this clonotype was seen a few times. V is TRBV12-3 or TRBV12-4 and J is TRBJ2-5; either TRBD1 or TRBD2 may fit D (5 bases each). This CDR3 has 15 amino acids. V lost 6 bases and J lost 4, with 18 bases in between. CDR3: CASSRTTGAPETQYF. The CDR3 bases are TGTGCCAGCAGCCGAACGACCGGGGCCCCAGAGACCCAGTACTTC.

This clonotype was seen many times. The V call is TRBV7-2, the J call TRBJ2-5; D is perhaps TRBD1 (5 bases). The CDR3 has 13 residues. Germline loops: CDR1 SGHTA, CDR2 FQGNSA. The ends were cut back, 1 base at V and 5 bases at J, with 8 bases in the middle. The CDR3 here is CASSLEGVETQYF. Here the CDR3 DNA reads TGTGCCAGCAGCTTAGAAGGGGTGGAGACCCAGTACTTC.

The rearrangement joins TRBV20-1 to TRBJ1-1; D is unclear. The germline V gene encodes CDR1 DFQATT and CDR2 SNEGSKA (reference sequence). There are 13 residues in the CDR3. Trimming left V 1 base short and J 4 bases short, with 10 bases between. CDR3 protein: CSARGPAGTEAFF. The CDR3 nucleotides are TGCAGTGCTAGAGGTCCCGCGGGCACTGAAGCTTTCTTT.

This chain links TRBV7-3 with TRBJ2-1, with 12 bases lining up with TRBD2. The V gene end was trimmed by 5 bases and the J gene end by 10 bases; junction bases not matched to a gene: 9. The CDR3 contains 15 residues. Looked up from germline, CDR1 is SGHTA and CDR2 is FQGTGA. CDR3 bases: TGTGCCAGCAGCCAAGGACTAGCGGGAAGGGCGGAGCAGTTCTTC. It specifies CASSQGLAGRAEQFF. Combining the CDR3 with reference TRBV7-3 and TRBJ2-1 gives the whole variable domain GAGVSQTPSNKVTEKGKYVELRCDPISGHTALYWYRQSLGQGPEFLIYFQGTGAADDSGLPNDRFFAVRPEGSVSTLKIQRTERGDSAVYLCASSQGLAGRAEQFFGPGTRLTVL.

The chain is built from TRBV12-3 or TRBV12-4 and TRBJ2-1; D is unresolved. The CDR3 sequence is 14 residues long. Trimming removed 3 bases at V and 5 bases at J, with 11 bases between. The CDR3 DNA reads TGTGCCAGCAGTTTCCTTGCACTAAACAATGAGCAGTTCTTC. It specifies CASSFLALNNEQFF.